The 9 T cell receptor beta chains below all came from one sample that was sequenced in a study of T cells in Graves' hyperthyroidism and ophthalmopathy. The investigators amplified TCR beta CDR3 regions from RNA transcripts. Using the HTBI primer set, a first-round RT-PCR was run on the TCR CDR3. TCRdb re-called the multiplex PCR reads through MiXCR, storing one row per CDR3 protein. The data contain around 500,000 distinct CDR3 sequences, approximately 15% of them singletons. Sample: blood. The source is a woman aged 40 to 50 with Graves' hyperthyroidism.

In this sample, this clonotype turned up a few times. The CDR3 nucleotides are TGTGCCAGTAGCCCGGGACTAGGATCTGAGCAGTTCTTC. Translated: CASSPGLGSEQFF. The chain couples TRBV19 to TRBJ2-1; 8 bases map to TRBD2. V trimming: 6 bases; J trimming: 9 bases; junction bases outside the gene matches: 7. Looked up from germline, CDR1 is LNHDA and CDR2 is SQIVND (reference sequence). This CDR3 comprises 13 residues.

This clonotype was seen a few times. The DNA for the CDR3 is TGTGCCAGCAGTGACCCATATGATTTGAGAGGGGGCTATGGCTACACCTTC. Amino acid sequence: CASSDPYDLRGGYGYTF. The chain has TRBV12-3 or TRBV12-4 and TRBJ1-2; D may be TRBD1 (6 bases). The CDR3 runs to 17 residues. The V and J ends lost 5 bases and 4 bases respectively, with 23 bases between them.

This clonotype has ten or more counts. This rearrangement joins TRBV12-3 or TRBV12-4 to TRBJ2-7; D uncertain. The CDR3 has 12 amino acids. Trimming took 7 bases from V and 3 from J, leaving 10 bases between them. CDR3 DNA: TGTGCCAGCACCTTAGGGCGCTACGAGCAGTACTTC. Its protein is CASTLGRYEQYF.

This clonotype has only a few counts. The gene calls are TRBV6-5 and TRBJ1-1; D may be TRBD1 (5 bases). Germline V gene lookup returns CDR1 MNHEY and CDR2 SVGAGI. V was pared by 3 bases and J by 1 base, with 12 bases between. CDR3 size: 15 residues. This CDR3 reads CASSYVDSKNTEAFF. For the CDR3, the DNA is TGTGCCAGCAGTTATGTCGACAGCAAGAACACTGAAGCTTTCTTT.

This clonotype was seen repeatedly, ten times or more. V gene TRBV20-1 combines with J gene TRBJ2-7; 8 positions agree with TRBD1. V trimming: 7 bases; J trimming: 0 bases; junction bases outside the gene matches: 2. From germline, CDR1 is DFQATT and CDR2 SNEGSKA (reference sequence). The CDR3 runs 12 residues. CDR3 DNA: TGCAGTGTGGGGACAGGCTCCTACGAGCAGTACTTC. Its protein product is CSVGTGSYEQYF.

In this sample, this clonotype turned up a few times. The genes are TRBV7-2 and TRBJ1-6; D remains unclear. The germline V gene encodes CDR1 SGHTA and CDR2 FQGNSA. This CDR3 is 15 amino acids long. V was pared by 1 base and J by 3 bases, with 7 bases between. The CDR3 protein is CASSLGGIYNSPLHF. CDR3 in DNA: TGTGCCAGCAGCTTAGGAGGGATCTATAATTCACCCCTCCACTTT.

This clonotype was seen ten or more times. The genes are TRBV11-3 and TRBJ2-1; maybe TRBD2 (6 bases). The CDR3 has 14 amino acids. The germline V gene encodes CDR1 SGHNT and CDR2 YENEEA. The V and J ends lost 5 bases and 10 bases respectively, with 18 bases between them. CDR3 DNA: TGTGCCAGCAGCGGAGCGGCGGGGACGATGGAGCAGTTCTTC. Protein: CASSGAAGTMEQFF.

This rearrangement joins TRBV6-1 to TRBJ2-3, with 7 bases lining up with TRBD1. The junction had 8 bases not matched to a gene; V was cut back by 6 bases and J by 2 bases. From germline, CDR1 is MNHNS and CDR2 SASEGT. The CDR3 is 15 residues long. CDR3 residues: CASSAPGTATDTQYF. DNA of the CDR3: TGTGCCAGCAGCGCCCCCGGGACAGCCACAGATACGCAGTATTTT.

There are a few counts of this clonotype. The chain couples TRBV6-2 or TRBV6-3 to TRBJ2-7; 9 nucleotides line up with TRBD2. The V segment lost 7 bases and the J segment 2 bases; nucleotides outside the gene matches: 6. The CDR3 length is 14 residues. Germline CDR1 MNHEY, CDR2 SVGEGT. The CDR3 region has the DNA TGTGCCAGCACCCCGGGACTAGCTACCTACGAGCAGTACTTC. This codes for CASTPGLATYEQYF.